The clone carrying this TCR beta chain was found many times. These data are taken from a study of metastatic and nonmetastatic thyroid tumors. Overall study context: Repertoires of blood and of tissue (tumor or nodule) from malignant and benign thyroid patients were compared.

Germline V lookup: CDR1 MNHEY, CDR2 SVGEGT. The CDR3 totals 15 residues. V shed 7 bases and J shed 0 bases, with 15 bases lying between them. Until they underwent thyroid surgery, no patient had received any treatment. With MiXCR, TCRdb called clones anew from the PCR reads. The table includes 30,000 to 35,000 clones, 15% to 20% detected once. This sequence was found in a female donor with papillary thyroid cancer or a benign thyroid nodule (not recorded which). Some clones in this sample may be carry-over from other donors' samples. Sequencing input: blood. J is TRBJ1-2 and V is TRBV6-2 or TRBV6-3; TRBD1 might be the D (5 bases). CDR3 DNA: TGTGCCAGCACCTATGGGGGACGGGCTAACTATGGCTACACCTTC. Residues: CASTYGGRANYGYTF.